Here is one T cell receptor beta chain with its context. No antigen is known for it. One junction end disagrees with the germline gene, perhaps due to a read error. This sample is drawn from a study of early T cells in non-severe SARS-CoV-2 infection. About the study: From unsorted whole blood, bulk RNA was sequenced, and the chains remained unpaired. Regarding the study as a whole: VDJdb matching, biased toward anti-spike CD8 responses, missed private and CD4 specificities.

Molecules of cDNA were individually given unique molecular identifiers that were attached to them. TCRdb passed the 5' RACE reads through MiXCR, listing each CDR3 protein once. Of 50,000 to 60,000 distinct CDR3 sequences in the sample, approximately 9.9% were seen once. Sequenced: whole blood. This sequence was found in an adult who was a healthcare worker with PCR-confirmed SARS-CoV-2 infection or an uninfected control (not recorded which).

In nucleotides, the CDR3 is TGTGCCAGCGCGAGTCACAGCGGGGGCCAAGTGACCCAGTACTTC. Encoded protein: CASASHSGGQVTQYF. The chain combines TRBV28 with TRBJ2-5, with TRBD2 matching 8 bases. The CDR3 extends over 15 amino acids. Germline CDR1 reads MDHEN; CDR2 reads SYDVKM.